This T cell receptor (beta chain) was sequenced during a study of shared clonotypes between healthy human individuals. Notes on the study in general: Naive CD4 clonotype sharing across a few donors was around 5.5%. Tissue TCR repertoires likely differ from these blood-only repertoires. In general, naive subsets displayed greater estimated richness than memory subsets did.

There were only Caucasian adults among the donors, and all lived in Nashville, Tennessee. The V gene's germline CDR1 is SGHRS and CDR2 YFSETQ. V was cut by 4 bases and J by 3 bases, with 15 bases left in between. The CDR3 consists of 15 residues. Concerning this clone: Its antigen is unidentified.

Sequenced by immunoSEQ multiplex PCR; TCRdb stores in-frame clones only, minus some. The sample has roughly 1,100,000 clones, around 74% seen once. The sample taken for sequencing was memory CD4+ T cells sorted from blood. Described subset: CD45RA-negative fraction. J is TRBJ2-3 and V is TRBV5-1; maybe TRBD1 (6 bases). This receptor was identified in a man aged 18 to 30 in good health. The CDR3 here is CASSQDSHKTDTQYF. The CDR3 nucleotides read TGCGCCAGCAGCCAGGACAGTCATAAGACAGATACGCAGTATTTT.